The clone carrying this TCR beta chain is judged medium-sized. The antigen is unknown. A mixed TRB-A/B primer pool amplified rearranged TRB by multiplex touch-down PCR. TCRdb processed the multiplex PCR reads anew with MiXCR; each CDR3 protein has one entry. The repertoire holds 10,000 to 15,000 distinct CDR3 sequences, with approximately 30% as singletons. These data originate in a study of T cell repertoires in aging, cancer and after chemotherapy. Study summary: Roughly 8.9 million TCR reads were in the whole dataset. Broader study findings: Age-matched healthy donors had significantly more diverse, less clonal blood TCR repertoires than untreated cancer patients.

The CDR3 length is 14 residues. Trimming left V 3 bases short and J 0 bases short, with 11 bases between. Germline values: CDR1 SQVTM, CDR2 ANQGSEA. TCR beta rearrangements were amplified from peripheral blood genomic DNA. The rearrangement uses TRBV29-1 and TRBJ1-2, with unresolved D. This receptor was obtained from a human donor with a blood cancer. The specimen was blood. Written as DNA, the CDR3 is TGCAGCGTTGAGTGGGTCCGCACTAACTATGGCTACACCTTC. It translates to CSVEWVRTNYGYTF. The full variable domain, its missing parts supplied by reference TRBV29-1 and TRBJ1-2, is SAVISQKPSRDICQRGTSLTIQCQVDSQVTMMFWYRQQPGQSLTLIATANQGSEATYESGFVIDKFPISRPNLTFSTLTVSNMSPEDSSIYLCSVEWVRTNYGYTFGSGTRLTVV.